This T cell receptor (beta chain) is drawn from a study of T cell clones after liver transplantation. The CDR3 sequence is 13 residues long. Germline lookup yields CDR1 MDHEN and CDR2 SYDVKM. Trimming pared 8 bases from V and 3 bases from J, leaving 14 bases between. Assay: immunoSEQ multiplex PCR; the TCRdb copy retains only in-frame clones and omits some. Here the sample spans over 70,000 clones, roughly 80% being singletons. The chain uses TRBV28 and TRBJ2-7; TRBD1 might be the D (5 bases). This specimen was CD4+ T cells from blood, taken 12 months after liver transplant. This receptor was taken from a human patient who received a liver transplant. The T cells may partly be graft donor cells. This CDR3 reads CASVKQGYYEQYF. CDR3 in DNA: TGTGCCAGCGTAAAGCAGGGCTACTACGAGCAGTACTTC.